The source of this T cell receptor (beta chain) is a study of cytomegalovirus exposure and HLA in healthy donors (dated by TCRdb to 2015 to 2018). Some background on the complete study: According to an earlier analysis of several hundred of the donors, some 180 million T cells yielded 117 million unique TCR beta sequences and about 300 Gb of sequence data. Among 350 to 400 genotyped donors of the cohort, an average of approximately 240,000 unique TCR beta nucleotide sequences were sequenced per donor, roughly 20% of them non-productive. An early release covering roughly 600 HLA-typed donors comprised approximately 290 gigabases of sequencing data and roughly 86 million unique TCR sequences. Of the roughly 390 genotyped donors, roughly 85% fell in the genetic ancestry cluster associated with self-reported Caucasian donors. The study aimed to test whether signatures of past pathogen exposure could be identified by cataloging public T cell receptors. Besides the first cohort of about 730 subjects, a separate validation cohort made up of around 120 different subjects was used. Every discovery cohort repertoire had been produced on one sequencing platform. In the later analysis, no new phenotypic data were used to find candidate immune exposures; instead, reliance was placed on TCR beta sequences and their occurrence across donors. Donor age, sex, ethnicity and CMV serostatus were compiled alongside the repertoire data. In an earlier analysis of more than 550 of the donors, high-throughput TCR beta sequencing was used to judge whether each TCR beta V gene segment behaved as functional or pseudogenic. In a later analysis, previously published TCR beta repertoires from 550 to 750 donors were re-analyzed and high-resolution HLA genotyping was added so that TCR occurrence patterns could be studied. The number of donors typed differed by locus, with about 620-630 for A, B, C, DRB1 and DQB1, over 500 for DQA1, approximately 580 for DPA1, and around 430 for DPB1. To predict cytomegalovirus infection status, the study combined high-throughput TCR immunosequencing, statistical association of individual TCRs with disease status, and machine learning. A later genetic analysis used genome-wide SNP genotypes for 398 of the 666 donors, treating that subset as a discovery cohort. The study profiled the T cell repertoires of around 700 subjects by immunosequencing and related them to cytomegalovirus serostatus. HLA typing covered class I and class II loci at four-digit resolution. About 5 DR-DQ haplotypes were handled as single units for association and clustering, since linkage in the cohort was strong.

The full study reports these points: V-gene and J-gene trimming of TCR beta chains was associated with a missense DCLRE1C variant in a later genetic analysis, and the association was replicated in an independent cohort. The authors suggested that the approach could potentially be generalized to other disease states and immunological phenotypes. In a later analysis, HLA-associated TCR beta chains showed more clonal expansion and lower generation probabilities than non-associated chains that were equally common. Some IMGT-functional V segments, including TRBV6-2 and TRBV6-3, could not be told apart with the 87-base-pair reads, so those segments were excluded. Compared with the approximately 670-donor mean, donors in an Asian-associated ancestry cluster had fewer N-insertions in productive TCRs, according to a later genetic analysis. A cluster of highly shared sequence variants was judged likely to represent a technical artifact of the sequencing pipeline. In both the original and validation cohorts, the classifier was reported to diagnose cytomegalovirus status with high specificity and sensitivity. Most TCR sequences were observed very rarely across donors, whereas some public TCRs were present in many individuals. Presence/absence analyses assumed roughly uniform sequencing depth across donors, an assumption that may not hold. Specific HLA alleles were associated with roughly 17,000 TCR beta sequences at a false discovery rate of 0.05 in a later analysis. A further reported finding was that TCR beta sequences accurately predicted the HLA-A and HLA-B alleles for most subjects in the first cohort. In vitro tests confirmed that three of the cytomegalovirus-associated TCR beta chains recognize cytomegalovirus antigens. In a later analysis, several top co-occurrence clusters were reported to appear linked to parvovirus B19, influenza, CMV and Epstein-Barr virus. The study listed approximately 150 TCR beta chains as associated with cytomegalovirus. Only TCR beta chains were sequenced in this cohort, and the absence of alpha or paired-chain data limited detectable features. Broadly in line with IMGT annotations, most TCR beta V segments showed up in productive rearrangements about 87% or about 30% of the time in an earlier analysis of approximately 640 of the donors. According to a later analysis, TCR association rates differed among HLA loci, with DRB1 alleles showing the most associated TCRs and HLA-C alleles showing the fewest. Correlated functional status among segregating V segments might be attributable to linkage disequilibrium, but an unknown experimental factor could not be ruled out. Because counts were too low, 15 to 20 rarely observed V segments, including chromosome 9 orphons, were excluded from the earlier analysis of 500 to 700 of the donors. Most CMV-associated TCR beta chains appeared to be HLA-restricted in a later analysis, and the HLA associations seemed to be driven largely by CMV exposure. Assigning TCR associations to individual alleles was difficult when HLA alleles, especially DR and DQ, strongly co-occurred. The only immune exposure information available for the cohort was CMV serostatus. Because some donors lacked HLA typing at each locus, the association tests relied only on the typed subset.

The protocol used for the library was the immunoSEQ multiplex PCR assay. The multiplex PCR relied on a mix of 60 forward primers for TCR Vbeta segments and 13 reverse primers for TCR Jbeta segments. The CDR3 region of rearranged TCR beta genes was amplified from genomic DNA with a multiplex PCR assay. On the Illumina HiSeq System, the amplified TCR beta libraries were sequenced as 87-base-pair reads. As for the original processing: A later analysis counted approximately 84 million unique TCR beta chains across the 500 to 850 repertoires, and about 10 million of these chains were shared by at least two donors. A nearest-neighbor algorithm error-corrected the raw reads and collapsed the reads into unique sequences, merging closely related sequences to remove PCR and sequencing errors. CDR3 sequences were aligned to IMGT reference sequences to assign V, D and J gene segments. For a sequence to be retained, a match of at least six nucleotides was required to both a V gene segment and a J gene segment. A rearrangement counted as productive if the CDR3 had no stop codons and remained in frame with V and J, and every other rearrangement counted as non-productive. Following IMGT convention, CDR3 was defined as the stretch from the second conserved V-encoded cysteine up to the conserved J-encoded phenylalanine. Sequences without an unambiguous match to a single V gene segment were excluded from the earlier analysis of about 600 of the donors. In an earlier analysis of a few hundred of the donors, V segments were called functional above 56.7% productive rearrangements and were called segregating when the between-donor standard deviation exceeded 5%. To diagnose cytomegalovirus status from the catalog of TCR beta chain sequences, a statistical classification framework was built. V and J gene assignment, in a later analysis, came from comparing TCR nucleotide sequences with IMGT/GENE-DB human TR gene sequences. A later analysis assigned CDR3 sequences and most-parsimonious VDJ recombination scenarios with the TCRdist pipeline. In a later analysis, every TCR beta chain was defined by the combination of its CDR3 amino acid sequence and its V-gene family, and reads without a unique V-gene family were dropped. A later analysis removed over 500 highly shared, low-generation-probability nucleotide sequences to deal with suspected cross-contamination and a sequencing artifact. A later analysis calculated a clonal expansion index for each public chain from normalized within-repertoire ranks of inferred template counts. In a later analysis, generation probabilities were computed with a VDJ recombination model fitted to out-of-frame rearrangements, and the resulting probabilities were checked against IGoR. Hypergeometric tests were used in a later analysis to score TCR-TCR, TCR-HLA and TCR-CMV co-occurrence, with a repertoire-size bias correction applied to the TCR pairs. To estimate false discovery rates, a later analysis permuted the HLA or CMV assignments 20 times. In a later analysis, co-occurring TCRs were grouped using DBSCAN, and TCRdist sequence similarity was added for clustering within HLA-allele-positive subsets. For co-occurrence clustering, repertoires with fewer than 30,000 or more than 120,000 public chains were excluded, along with about five repertoires with anomalous nucleotide sharing. Sourced from immuneACCESS, this table was stored by TCRdb with only in-frame sequences that have V and J called. A share of the clones is absent; for the studies checked, an unresolved V gene accounts for under half, and the remainder has no known explanation. V, J and clone size were drawn from that table, and D and trimming were deduced from the DNA. In this sample the table shows some 170,000 clones, 55% to 75% of which occur a single time. Clones ranked in the top ten supply about 2.5% of the sample.

V drops 8 bases and J drops 6 bases, leaving 11 bases in between. The CDR3, from cysteine to phenylalanine, totals 11 residues. Just CDR3 DNA is preserved here, 33 bases in frame from base 1. The germline V gene supplies CDR1 SNHLY and CDR2 FYNNEI. The cohort comprised several hundred healthy bone marrow donors. At the time of sampling, every cohort member was nominally healthy, though immune exposures that went unrecorded were likely present. CMV serostatus was positive for 289 and negative for about half of the roughly 700 cohort members, and was not recorded for this donor. A peripheral blood sample was collected from each donor, and TCR beta sequencing was performed on peripheral blood mononuclear cells. Genomic DNA was extracted from the blood cell samples with the Qiagen DNeasy Blood Extraction Kit. Points on this clone: This receptor's antigen is unknown. No qualities accompany the bases; no much larger clone lies one base away.

The sequence links TRBV2 to TRBJ2-7, with a weak D call of TRBD1 (5 bases match). Sequencing was carried out using PBMCs. The receptor comes from a human donor in good health. The nucleotide sequence reads as follows: TGTGCCAGCCCCAGGGTTAGCGAGCAGTACTTC. This codes for CASPRVSEQYF.